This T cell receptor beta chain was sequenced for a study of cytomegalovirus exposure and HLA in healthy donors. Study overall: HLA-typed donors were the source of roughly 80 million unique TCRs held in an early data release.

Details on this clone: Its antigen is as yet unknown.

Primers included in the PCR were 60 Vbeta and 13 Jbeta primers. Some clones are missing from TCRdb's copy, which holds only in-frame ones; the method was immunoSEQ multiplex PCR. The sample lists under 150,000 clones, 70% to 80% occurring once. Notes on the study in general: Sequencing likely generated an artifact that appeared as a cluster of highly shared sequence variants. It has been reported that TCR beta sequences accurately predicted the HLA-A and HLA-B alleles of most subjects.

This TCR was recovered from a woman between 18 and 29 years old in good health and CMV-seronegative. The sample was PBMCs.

The CDR3 DNA sequence: TGTGCCAGCAGCTTGGGGACAGGGATCGACGAGCAGTACTTC. It translates to CASSLGTGIDEQYF. The rearrangement links TRBV5-4 to TRBJ2-7; TRBD1 matches at 8 bases. The length of the CDR3 is 14 residues. Germline loops: CDR1 SGHNT, CDR2 YYREEE (reference sequence). After removal of 0 bases from V and 5 bases from J, the junction contained 4 bases not matched to a gene.